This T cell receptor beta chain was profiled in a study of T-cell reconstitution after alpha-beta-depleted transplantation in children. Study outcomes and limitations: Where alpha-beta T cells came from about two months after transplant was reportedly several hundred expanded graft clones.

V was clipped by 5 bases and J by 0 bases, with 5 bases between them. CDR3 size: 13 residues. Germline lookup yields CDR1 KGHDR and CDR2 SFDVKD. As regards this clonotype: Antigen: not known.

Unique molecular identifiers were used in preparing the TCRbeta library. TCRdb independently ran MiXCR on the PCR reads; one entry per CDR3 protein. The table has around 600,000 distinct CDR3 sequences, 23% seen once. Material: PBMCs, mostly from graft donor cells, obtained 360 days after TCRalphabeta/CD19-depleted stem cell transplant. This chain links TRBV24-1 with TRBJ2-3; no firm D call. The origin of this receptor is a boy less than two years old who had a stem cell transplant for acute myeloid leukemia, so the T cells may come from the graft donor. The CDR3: CATSALSTDTQYF. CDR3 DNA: TGTGCCACCAGTGCCCTGAGCACAGATACGCAGTATTTT.